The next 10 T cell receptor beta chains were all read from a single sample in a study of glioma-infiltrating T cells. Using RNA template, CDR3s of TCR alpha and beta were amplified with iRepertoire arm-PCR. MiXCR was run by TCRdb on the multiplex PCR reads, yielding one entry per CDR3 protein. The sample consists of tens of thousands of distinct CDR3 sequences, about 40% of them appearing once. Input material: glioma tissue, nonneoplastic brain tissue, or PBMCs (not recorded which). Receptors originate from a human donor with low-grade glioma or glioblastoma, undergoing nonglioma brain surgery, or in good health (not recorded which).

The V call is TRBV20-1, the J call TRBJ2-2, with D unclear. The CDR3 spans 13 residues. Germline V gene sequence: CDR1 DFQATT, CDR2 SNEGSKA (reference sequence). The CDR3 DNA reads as TGCAGCAGCGAAAGCCAGAACACCGGGGAGCTGTTTTTT. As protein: CSSESQNTGELFF.

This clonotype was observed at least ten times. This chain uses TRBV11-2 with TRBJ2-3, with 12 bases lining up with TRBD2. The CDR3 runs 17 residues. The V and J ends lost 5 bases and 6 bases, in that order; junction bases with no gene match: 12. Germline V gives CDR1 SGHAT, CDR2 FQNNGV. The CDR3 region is CASSARLAGALRDTQYF. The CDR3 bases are TGTGCCAGCAGCGCCCGACTAGCGGGGGCCCTCAGGGATACGCAGTATTTT.

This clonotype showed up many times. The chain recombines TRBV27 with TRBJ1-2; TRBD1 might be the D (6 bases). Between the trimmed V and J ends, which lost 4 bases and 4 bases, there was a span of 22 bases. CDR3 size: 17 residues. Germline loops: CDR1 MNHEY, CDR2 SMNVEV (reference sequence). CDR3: CASSSLPLVQGSYGYTF. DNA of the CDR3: TGTGCCAGCAGTTCACTCCCCCTAGTACAGGGAAGCTATGGCTACACCTTC.

The CDR3 loop reads CASSLEQFFPDEQYF. The CDR3 nucleotides read TGTGCCAGCAGTTTAGAACAGTTTTTTCCGGACGAGCAGTACTTC. V usage is TRBV28 and J usage is TRBJ2-7; D unresolved. This CDR3 contains 15 residues. Trimming removed 2 bases at V and 5 bases at J, with 16 bases between. CDR1 MDHEN and CDR2 SYDVKM come from the germline V gene.

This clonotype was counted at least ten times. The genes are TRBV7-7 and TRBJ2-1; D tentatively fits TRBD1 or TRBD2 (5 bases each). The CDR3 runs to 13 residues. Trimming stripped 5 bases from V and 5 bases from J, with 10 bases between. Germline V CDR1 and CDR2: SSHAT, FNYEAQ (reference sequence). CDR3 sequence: CASSGDRHNEQFF. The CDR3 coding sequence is TGTGCCAGCAGCGGGGACCGTCACAATGAGCAGTTCTTC. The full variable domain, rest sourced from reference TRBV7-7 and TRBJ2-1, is GAGVSQSPRYKVTKRGQDVTLRCDPISSHATLYWYQQALGQGPEFLTYFNYEAQPDKSGLPSDRFSAERPEGSISTLTIQRTEQRDSAMYRCASSGDRHNEQFFGPGTRLTVL.

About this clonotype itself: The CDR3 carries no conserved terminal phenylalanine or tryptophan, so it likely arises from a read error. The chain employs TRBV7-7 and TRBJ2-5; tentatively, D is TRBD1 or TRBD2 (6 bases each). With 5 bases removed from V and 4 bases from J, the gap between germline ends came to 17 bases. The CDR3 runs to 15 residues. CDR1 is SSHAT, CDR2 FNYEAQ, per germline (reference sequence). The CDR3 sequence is CASSAGTLGGETQYL. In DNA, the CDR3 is TGTGCCAGCAGCGCGGGAACATTAGGGGGAGAGACCCAGTACCTC.

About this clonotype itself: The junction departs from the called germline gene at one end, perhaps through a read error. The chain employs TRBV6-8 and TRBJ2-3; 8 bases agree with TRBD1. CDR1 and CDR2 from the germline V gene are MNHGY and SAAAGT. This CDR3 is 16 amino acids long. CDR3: CASRRKQGQAADMQCF. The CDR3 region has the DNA TGTGCCAGCAGGCGGAAGCAGGGACAGGCGGCAGATATGCAGTGTTTT.

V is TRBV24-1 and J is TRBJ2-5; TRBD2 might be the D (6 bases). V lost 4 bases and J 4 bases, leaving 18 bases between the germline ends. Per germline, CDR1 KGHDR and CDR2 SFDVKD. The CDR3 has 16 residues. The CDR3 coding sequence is TGTGCCACCAGTGACCGACTAGGGGACGGGGGAGAGACCCAGTACTTC. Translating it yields CATSDRLGDGGETQYF.

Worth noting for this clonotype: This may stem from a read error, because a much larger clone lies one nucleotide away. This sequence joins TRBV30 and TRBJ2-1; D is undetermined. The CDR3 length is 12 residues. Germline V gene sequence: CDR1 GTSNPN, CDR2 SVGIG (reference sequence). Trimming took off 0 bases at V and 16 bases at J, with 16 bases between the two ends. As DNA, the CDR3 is TGTGCCTGGAGTGTACAATTTGGGTCTATCTTCTTC. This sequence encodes CAWSVQFGSIFF.

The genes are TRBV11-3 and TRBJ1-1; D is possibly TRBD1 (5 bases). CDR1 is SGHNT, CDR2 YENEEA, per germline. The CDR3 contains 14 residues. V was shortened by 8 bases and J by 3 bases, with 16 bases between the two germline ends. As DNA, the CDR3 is TGTGCCAGCTTAGATGAGGGGCAAGACACTGAAGCTTTCTTT. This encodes CASLDEGQDTEAFF.